This TCR beta chain emerged from a study of blood T cell repertoires in COVID-19. On the study more broadly: Samples taken during acute and convalescent COVID-19 were collected in the United States, Italy and Spain. Nucleic acid was either cDNA or gDNA, and it came from T cells, B-cell-depleted T cells, or PBMCs.

This clone was picked up a small number of times. In the authors' methods: It was from reference gene primer amplification that nucleated cell counts were estimated. Assay: immunoSEQ multiplex PCR; the TCRdb copy retains only in-frame clones and omits some. V, J and clone size are taken as reported in that table, and D and trimming were inferred from the DNA itself. The table records fewer than 250,000 clones, around 87% of them present only once. Losses at the gene ends were 0 bases for V and 4 bases for J; bases not matched to a gene: 2. The CDR3 extends over 15 amino acids. CDR1 and CDR2 (germline): SGDLS, YYNGEE.

This receptor was taken from a man aged 60 to 75 with acute or convalescent COVID-19. The sequencing sample was made of peripheral blood. The rearrangement uses TRBV9 and TRBJ2-1, with 9 bases that match TRBD2. DNA of the CDR3: TGTGCCAGCAGCGTAGCGGCGGGGGGGTACAATGAGCAGTTCTTC. It codes for CASSVAAGGYNEQFF.